The rows below give T cell receptor beta chains drawn from one sample of a study of blood T cells in healthy people across ages. MiXCR was run by TCRdb on the 5' RACE reads, yielding one entry per CDR3 protein. The repertoire holds some 1.4 million distinct CDR3 sequences, 35% to 45% seen once, with roughly 8.2% in the top ten. Sample: blood. Receptors were obtained from a young woman in good health. The CDR3 runs from the conserved cysteine through the conserved F or W. A D gene is named only where the DNA matches it firmly. The size entry is marked missing in some rows and otherwise reads once, few, many or a size class.

- TRBJ2-5 TRBV18 - CASSPGYTQNQETQYF TGTGCCAGCTCACCAGGGTATACTCAGAACCAAGAGACCCAGTACTTC
- TRBJ1-5 TRBV6-1 - CASIAQSNQPQHF TGTGCCAGCATTGCACAGAGCAATCAGCCCCAGCATTTT
- TRBJ1-1 TRBV6-5 few CASSYYLSDGWEGTEAFF TGTGCCAGCAGTTACTATTTATCAGACGGCTGGGAGGGCACTGAAGCTTTCTTT
- TRBJ2-2 TRBV3-1 - CASSQDYTSHGELFF TGTGCCAGCAGCCAAGATTACACCTCGCACGGGGAGCTGTTTTTT
- TRBJ2-3 TRBV20-1 - CSARPRTANTDTQYF TGCAGTGCCAGACCTAGGACAGCCAACACAGATACGCAGTATTTT
- TRBJ2-1 TRBV5-1 few CASSLAWGNEQFF TGCGCCAGCAGCTTGGCCTGGGGGAACGAGCAGTTCTTC
- TRBJ2-5 TRBV20-1 - CSAVDHLQETQYF TGCAGTGCTGTCGACCATCTGCAAGAGACCCAGTACTTC
TRBD2 TRBJ2-1 TRBV20-1 - CSARGAGGKSYNEQFF TGCAGTGCTAGAGGAGCGGGAGGTAAATCCTACAATGAGCAGTTCTTC
- TRBJ1-2 TRBV12-3/TRBV12-4 few CASSFLASEGGYTF TGTGCCAGCAGTTTTCTTGCGTCGGAGGGCGGCTACACCTTC
- TRBJ1-2 TRBV6-1 - CASSEAWTLGGYTF TGTGCCAGCAGTGAGGCTTGGACCCTGGGGGGCTACACCTTC
- TRBJ1-4 TRBV7-9 few CASSLSSGRINEKLFF TGTGCCAGCAGCTTAAGTTCGGGCCGAATTAATGAAAAACTGTTTTTT
- TRBJ1-2 TRBV11-2 - CASSADGGPRGGYTF TGTGCCAGCAGCGCCGACGGGGGGCCCCGGGGTGGCTACACCTTC
TRBD1 TRBJ2-7 TRBV29-1 - CSVLNRGTGYEHYF TGCAGCGTCCTCAACAGGGGAACGGGTTACGAGCATTACTTC
- TRBJ2-7 TRBV6-5 few CASSYRSDYYEQYF TGTGCCAGCAGTTACCGGAGCGATTACTACGAGCAGTACTTC
- TRBJ2-6 TRBV5-4 - CASSLGAPSGANVLTF TGTGCCAGCAGCTTGGGCGCGCCCTCTGGGGCCAACGTCCTGACTTTC
TRBD1 TRBJ2-6 TRBV6-2/TRBV6-3 few CASSYGQGRTGANVLTF TGTGCCAGCAGTTACGGACAGGGAAGAACTGGGGCCAACGTCCTGACTTTC
- TRBJ1-2 TRBV28 few CASKGAGAGDYGYTF TGTGCCAGCAAAGGTGCGGGGGCCGGGGATTATGGCTACACCTTC
- TRBJ1-1 TRBV12-3/TRBV12-4 few CAVTGGWGTEAFF TGTGCCGTCACCGGGGGTTGGGGCACTGAAGCTTTCTTT
- TRBJ1-6 TRBV5-1 - CASSFGQGASNSPPHF -
- TRBJ2-1 TRBV20-1 few CSARPGVLNEQFF TGCAGTGCTAGGCCAGGGGTTTTGAATGAGCAGTTCTTC
- TRBJ2-5 TRBV5-1 - CASSLSGPSFEQYF TGCGCCAGCAGCTTGTCGGGCCCCTCGTTTGAGCAGTACTTC
- TRBJ1-5 TRBV7-2 few CASSLGQGRSPQHF TGTGCCAGCAGCTTAGGGCAGGGGCGATCGCCCCAGCATTTT
TRBD1 TRBJ1-4 TRBV20-1 - CSARDWDRGITDEKLFF TGCAGTGCTAGAGATTGGGACAGGGGCATCACCGACGAAAAACTGTTTTTT
- TRBJ1-4 TRBV10-2 few CASSDTGSTNEKLFF TGCGCCAGCAGTGATACGGGGTCAACTAATGAAAAACTGTTTTTT
- TRBJ2-7 TRBV14 - CASSRRDSLYEQYF TGTGCCAGCAGCCGCCGGGACTCCCTCTACGAGCAGTACTTC
- TRBJ1-4 TRBV7-8 - CASSFMTDEKLFF TGTGCCAGCAGCTTCATGACTGATGAAAAACTGTTTTTT
TRBD2 TRBJ2-7 TRBV7-9 - CASSSGGGDPFYEQYF TGTGCCAGCAGCTCGGGCGGGGGGGACCCCTTCTACGAGCAGTACTTC
- TRBJ1-3 TRBV10-3 - CAITGGTSGNTIYF TGTGCCATCACCGGGGGCACCTCTGGAAACACCATATATTTT
TRBD2 TRBJ2-7 TRBV9 - CAGRATSHEQYF TGTGCCGGGAGGGCGACGTCCCACGAGCAGTACTTC
- TRBJ2-1 TRBV3-1 - CASSQRLENSYNEQFF TGTGCCAGCAGCCAACGACTAGAAAACTCCTACAATGAGCAGTTCTTC